These T cell receptor beta chains were read from a single sample in a study of CD8+ T cells in alopecia areata. TCRdb's copy holds only in-frame clones and misses some; the assay was immunoSEQ multiplex PCR. The sample shows nearly 200,000 clones, 58% of them seen only once. Specimen: CD4+ T cells sorted from blood, collected at week 24, from a patient treated with tofacitinib. All receptors come from a human donor with alopecia areata. Both conserved end residues are part of each CDR3. The order of the fields is clone size, J gene, D gene, V gene, CDR3 protein, CDR3 DNA. D genes are given only for firm matches. A row's size may be missing; if present it is once, few, many or a size class.

size: -; J: TRBJ2-2; D: TRBD1; V: TRBV6-5; CDR3: CASSFTGGPGELFF; DNA: TGTGCCAGCAGTTTTACAGGGGGCCCCGGGGAGCTGTTTTTT
size: -; J: TRBJ1-2; D: -; V: TRBV27; CDR3: CASRPRGGSNYGYTF; DNA: TGTGCCTCACGACCTAGGGGAGGGTCGAACTATGGCTACACCTTC
size: -; J: TRBJ2-7; D: TRBD1; V: TRBV4-3; CDR3: CASSQRQGREQYF; DNA: TGCGCCAGCAGCCAAAGACAGGGGCGCGAGCAGTACTTC
size: -; J: TRBJ1-4; D: -; V: TRBV29-1; CDR3: CSVEEPGQPRSIF; DNA: TGCAGCGTTGAAGAACCCGGCCAGCCTCGGTCGATTTTT
size: -; J: TRBJ2-7; D: TRBD1; V: TRBV29-1; CDR3: CSVPGQGTHEQYF; DNA: TGCAGCGTGCCGGGACAGGGGACCCACGAGCAGTACTTC
size: few; J: TRBJ1-2; D: -; V: TRBV7-9; CDR3: CASSQRTGGYTF; DNA: TGTGCCAGCAGCCAACGGACGGGTGGCTACACCTTC
size: -; J: TRBJ2-1; D: -; V: TRBV30; CDR3: CAWSLTEGNEQFF; DNA: TGTGCCTGGAGTCTAACCGAAGGGAATGAGCAGTTCTTC
size: -; J: TRBJ1-2; D: TRBD1; V: TRBV30; CDR3: CACGGQGLGYTF; DNA: TGTGCCTGCGGCGGACAGGGGCTTGGCTACACCTTC
size: -; J: TRBJ2-3; D: TRBD2; V: TRBV28; CDR3: CASSEINSGSWDTQYF; DNA: TGTGCCAGCAGTGAAATAAATAGCGGGAGCTGGGATACGCAGTATTTT
size: -; J: TRBJ2-5; D: TRBD2; V: TRBV7-2; CDR3: CASRLSSSGRGQETQYF; DNA: TGTGCCAGCAGACTTAGTTCTAGCGGGAGGGGGCAAGAGACCCAGTACTTC
size: -; J: TRBJ1-2; D: TRBD1; V: TRBV13; CDR3: CASSATGAGGVGYTF; DNA: TGTGCCAGCAGCGCAACGGGGGCAGGGGGCGTTGGCTACACCTTC
size: -; J: TRBJ2-5; D: TRBD2; V: TRBV29-1; CDR3: CSASTSGGAGETQYF; DNA: TGCAGCGCCAGCACTAGCGGGGGGGCTGGGGAGACCCAGTACTTC
size: once; J: TRBJ2-5; D: TRBD2; V: TRBV30; CDR3: CAWRLAGQETQYF; DNA: TGTGCCTGGAGGCTAGCGGGCCAAGAGACCCAGTACTTC
size: -; J: TRBJ2-5; D: -; V: TRBV5-1; CDR3: CASSLEPGGLETQYF; DNA: TGCGCCAGCAGCTTGGAACCCGGGGGATTGGAAACCCAGTACTTC
size: -; J: TRBJ2-5; D: -; V: TRBV7-9; CDR3: CASSLYAKQETQYF; DNA: TGCGCCAGCAGCTTGTACGCCAAGCAAGAGACCCAGTACTTC
size: -; J: TRBJ2-3; D: -; V: TRBV30; CDR3: CARGGREVFGDTQYF; DNA: TGTGCCAGGGGGGGCAGAGAGGTTTTTGGAGATACGCAGTATTTT
size: -; J: TRBJ2-6; D: TRBD1; V: TRBV30; CDR3: CAGNRGQSSGANVLTF; DNA: TGTGCCGGGAACAGGGGGCAAAGCTCTGGGGCCAACGTCCTGACTTTC
size: few; J: TRBJ1-2; D: TRBD1; V: TRBV29-1; CDR3: CSVAQGKRYGYTF; DNA: TGCAGCGTCGCACAGGGGAAGCGCTATGGCTACACCTTC
size: few; J: TRBJ2-3; D: TRBD1; V: TRBV9; CDR3: CASNTGGGKDTQYF; DNA: TGTGCCAGCAACACAGGGGGCGGAAAAGATACGCAGTATTTT
size: -; J: TRBJ2-7; D: -; V: TRBV5-1; CDR3: CASTDTYEQYF; DNA: TGCGCCAGTACGGACACCTACGAGCAGTACTTC
size: -; J: TRBJ2-7; D: -; V: TRBV30; CDR3: CAWQEAYEQYF; DNA: TGTGCCTGGCAAGAAGCCTACGAGCAGTACTTC
size: -; J: TRBJ2-7; D: -; V: TRBV20-1; CDR3: CSGTDGDEQYF; DNA: TGCAGTGGGACCGATGGGGACGAGCAGTACTTC
size: -; J: TRBJ1-2; D: -; V: TRBV18; CDR3: CASSPEGDSYGYTF; DNA: TGTGCCAGCTCACCAGAGGGGGATAGCTATGGCTACACCTTC
size: -; J: TRBJ2-1; D: -; V: TRBV28; CDR3: CASSDTPGDRAGGKNNEQFF; DNA: TGTGCCAGCAGTGATACTCCAGGGGACAGGGCGGGAGGGAAAAACAATGAGCAGTTCTTC
size: -; J: TRBJ2-1; D: TRBD1; V: TRBV5-1; CDR3: CASSLVGGGLDEQFF; DNA: TGCGCCAGCAGCTTGGTAGGGGGCGGGTTGGATGAGCAGTTCTTC
size: -; J: TRBJ2-2; D: -; V: TRBV30; CDR3: CAWSVYGTGGELFF; DNA: TGTGCCTGGAGTGTTTACGGGACTGGCGGGGAGCTGTTTTTT
size: -; J: TRBJ2-5; D: -; V: TRBV7-2; CDR3: CASSSRRAGDRETQYF; DNA: TGTGCCAGCAGCTCCCGTCGGGCGGGAGACAGGGAGACCCAGTACTTC
size: -; J: TRBJ2-5; D: -; V: TRBV5-1; CDR3: CASSLAGVSEETQYF; DNA: TGCGCCAGCAGCTTGGCCGGAGTTTCGGAAGAGACCCAGTACTTC
size: once; J: TRBJ1-1; D: -; V: TRBV5-6; CDR3: CASSLVHVNTEAFF; DNA: TGTGCCAGCAGCTTGGTACACGTGAACACTGAAGCTTTCTTT
size: -; J: TRBJ2-7; D: -; V: TRBV2; CDR3: CASSRDLANPASYEQYF; DNA: TGTGCCAGCAGTCGGGATCTAGCGAATCCTGCGTCCTACGAGCAGTACTTC
size: -; J: TRBJ1-2; D: -; V: TRBV2; CDR3: CASSSGGVGYTF; DNA: TGTGCCAGCAGCTCGGGGGGGGTTGGCTACACCTTC
size: -; J: TRBJ1-2; D: TRBD1; V: TRBV5-4; CDR3: CASSFPGQEGYGYTF; DNA: TGTGCCAGCAGCTTTCCGGGACAGGAGGGCTATGGCTACACCTTC
size: -; J: TRBJ1-2; D: -; V: TRBV25-1; CDR3: CASSDPTGGGMGYTF; DNA: TGTGCCAGCAGTGACCCGACAGGAGGGGGAATGGGCTACACCTTC
size: -; J: TRBJ2-7; D: -; V: TRBV7-9; CDR3: CASSNLLATLF; DNA: TGTGCCAGCAGCAACCTTCTAGCAACCCTCTTC
size: few; J: TRBJ2-5; D: -; V: TRBV7-2; CDR3: CASSSSIETQYF; DNA: TGTGCCAGCAGCTCCTCCATAGAGACCCAGTACTTC
size: few; J: TRBJ1-2; D: -; V: TRBV11-1; CDR3: CASSSAMGGYTF; DNA: TGTGCCAGCAGCTCCGCCATGGGTGGCTACACCTTC
size: -; J: TRBJ2-7; D: TRBD1; V: TRBV28; CDR3: CASSFGTGREQYF; DNA: TGTGCCAGCAGTTTCGGGACAGGGAGAGAGCAGTACTTC
size: -; J: TRBJ2-3; D: -; V: TRBV5-4; CDR3: CASSPPGARGTDTQYF; DNA: TGTGCCAGCAGCCCACCCGGGGCACGGGGGACAGATACGCAGTATTTT
size: -; J: TRBJ2-5; D: -; V: TRBV5-1; CDR3: CASSFAGTGQETQYF; DNA: TGCGCCAGCAGCTTCGCAGGGACGGGCCAAGAGACCCAGTACTTC
size: few; J: TRBJ2-2; D: TRBD1; V: TRBV28; CDR3: CASSSYGQVNTGELFF; DNA: TGTGCCAGCAGTTCCTACGGACAGGTGAACACCGGGGAGCTGTTTTTT
size: once; J: TRBJ2-7; D: -; V: TRBV5-1; CDR3: CASSLQGHEQYF; DNA: TGCGCCAGCAGCTTGCAGGGCCATGAGCAGTACTTC
size: few; J: TRBJ2-2; D: TRBD2; V: TRBV7-2; CDR3: CASSTGLANTGELFF; DNA: TGTGCCAGCAGCACGGGACTAGCGAACACCGGGGAGCTGTTTTTT
size: -; J: TRBJ2-1; D: -; V: TRBV2; CDR3: CASSGQSEQFF; DNA: TGTGCCAGCAGCGGTCAGTCTGAGCAGTTCTTC
size: few; J: TRBJ1-5; D: -; V: TRBV2; CDR3: CASRISGQPQHF; DNA: TGTGCCAGCAGAATCTCAGGACAGCCCCAGCATTTT
size: few; J: TRBJ2-7; D: -; V: TRBV30; CDR3: CAWSVVSRGGEQYF; DNA: TGTGCCTGGAGTGTAGTCTCCAGGGGTGGCGAGCAGTACTTC
size: -; J: TRBJ1-2; D: -; V: TRBV6-1; CDR3: CASSDSPGRANYGYTF; DNA: TGTGCCAGCAGTGATTCCCCAGGGAGGGCTAACTATGGCTACACCTTC
size: -; J: TRBJ2-3; D: -; V: TRBV4-3; CDR3: CASSLRPRTDTQYF; DNA: TGCGCCAGCAGCCTTAGACCCCGTACAGATACGCAGTATTTT
size: -; J: TRBJ1-2; D: -; V: TRBV4-3; CDR3: CASSQEGHSNYGYTF; DNA: TGCGCCAGCAGCCAAGAAGGACATTCTAACTATGGCTACACCTTC
size: few; J: TRBJ1-1; D: TRBD1; V: TRBV7-9; CDR3: CASSLPGQGNTEAFF; DNA: TGTGCCAGCAGCTTGCCGGGACAGGGGAACACTGAAGCTTTCTTT
size: -; J: TRBJ2-5; D: TRBD2; V: TRBV5-1; CDR3: CASSFTSGGAAETQYF; DNA: TGCGCCAGCAGCTTCACTAGCGGGGGGGCCGCGGAGACCCAGTACTTC
size: -; J: TRBJ2-7; D: -; V: TRBV28; CDR3: CASRDPYSYEQYF; DNA: TGTGCCAGCAGGGACCCCTACTCTTACGAGCAGTACTTC
size: -; J: TRBJ2-2; D: TRBD2; V: TRBV9; CDR3: CASSRSKLAGDTGELFF; DNA: TGTGCCAGCAGCCGTAGTAAACTAGCGGGGGACACCGGGGAGCTGTTTTTT
size: once; J: TRBJ1-2; D: TRBD1; V: TRBV5-1; CDR3: CASSLAGTDFYGYTF; DNA: TGCGCCAGCAGCTTGGCCGGGACAGACTTCTATGGCTACACCTTC
size: -; J: TRBJ1-5; D: TRBD1; V: TRBV19; CDR3: CASSTTGGFSNQPQHF; DNA: TGTGCCAGTAGTACCACAGGGGGCTTCAGCAATCAGCCCCAGCATTTT